The 9 T cell receptor beta chains below all came from one sample that was sequenced in a study of CD8 T cells in ankylosing spondylitis. TCRdb re-derived calls from the 5' RACE reads in MiXCR, one entry per CDR3 protein. The sample contains around 120,000 distinct CDR3 sequences, roughly 15% of which appear only once. Source material: blood, either unsorted or a sorted T cell fraction (not recorded which). Receptors originate from a female donor with ankylosing spondylitis or in good health (not recorded which).

The rearrangement links TRBV5-1 to TRBJ1-1, with TRBD1 matching over 7 bases. Germline assignment: CDR1 SGHRS and CDR2 YFSETQ. The CDR3 runs to 14 residues. With 9 bases clipped from V and 10 bases from J, the junction kept 18 bases outside the gene matches. Here the CDR3 reads CATSTGLVSGGAFF. CDR3 nucleotide sequence: TGCGCCACCTCGACAGGGCTGGTCTCGGGGGGAGCTTTCTTT.

This clonotype was observed at least ten times. The rearrangement links TRBV29-1 to TRBJ1-1, with a weak D call TRBD1 (5 bases). The V end lost 6 bases, the J end lost 4 bases, and 15 bases lay between the germline ends. CDR1 is SQVTM and CDR2 is ANQGSEA in the germline V gene. The CDR3 sequence is 13 residues long. CDR3 in amino acids: CSVGAGGGTEAFF. In DNA, the CDR3 is TGCAGCGTCGGGGCGGGGGGAGGCACTGAAGCTTTCTTT.

J is TRBJ2-3 and V is TRBV7-9; no clear D. CDR1 and CDR2 from the germline V gene are SEHNR and FQNEAQ (reference sequence). CDR3 length: 13 residues. The V end lost 2 bases, the J end lost 7 bases, and 10 bases lay between the germline ends. The CDR3 region is CASSLNSLNTQYF. The CDR3 nucleotides read TGTGCCAGCAGCTTAAACTCTTTGAATACGCAGTATTTT.

This clonotype was counted at least ten times. The DNA for the CDR3 is TGTGCCAGCAGCTTAGGGTCGGGAGTAGCCTACGAGCAGTACTTC. Translated: CASSLGSGVAYEQYF. The chain joins TRBV7-9 to TRBJ2-7, with D tentatively TRBD2 (6 bases). Germline CDR1 SEHNR, CDR2 FQNEAQ (reference sequence). The CDR3 spans 15 residues. The germline V and J ends were trimmed by 1 base and 2 bases, with 12 bases remaining between them.

This clonotype was seen repeatedly, ten times or more. V and J are TRBV4-1 and TRBJ1-6, with D possibly TRBD1 on 6 matching bases. The germline gives CDR1 MGHRA, CDR2 YSYEKL. CDR3 length: 14 residues. V lost 5 bases and J 2 bases, leaving 7 bases between the germline ends. CDR3 nucleotide sequence: TGCGCCAGCAGCTGGACAGCCTATAATTCACCCCTCCACTTT. Protein: CASSWTAYNSPLHF.

This chain uses TRBV20-1 with TRBJ2-7; D remains unclear. Germline V lookup: CDR1 DFQATT, CDR2 SNEGSKA (reference sequence). The CDR3 is 13 residues long. V dropped 3 bases and J dropped 4 bases, with 13 bases sitting between them. This CDR3 is CSASLFLGYEQYF. CDR3 nucleotide sequence: TGCAGTGCTAGTCTCTTCCTCGGGTACGAGCAGTACTTC.

This clonotype was counted between two and nine times. The chain has TRBV5-1 and TRBJ2-7; tentatively, D is TRBD1 (5 bases). Germline CDR1 is SGHRS and CDR2 is YFSETQ. V lost 3 bases and J lost 1, with 8 bases in between. The CDR3 spans 13 residues. DNA of the CDR3: TGCGCCAGCAGCTCCGACAGTTCCTACGAGCAGTACTTC. It is translated as CASSSDSSYEQYF. The variable domain in full, completed from reference TRBV5-1 and TRBJ2-7, reads KAGVTQTPRYLIKTRGQQVTLSCSPISGHRSVSWYQQTPGQGLQFLFEYFSETQRNKGNFPGRFSGRQFSNSRSEMNVSTLELGDSALYLCASSSDSSYEQYFGPGTRLTVT.

This clonotype has just a few counts. The rearrangement uses TRBV19 and TRBJ2-2; D is unresolved. V dropped 6 bases and J dropped 8 bases, with 22 bases sitting between them. Germline V gene sequence: CDR1 LNHDA, CDR2 SQIVND (reference sequence). This CDR3 spans 16 amino acids. The CDR3 protein is CASSSSSSGLLGELFF. CDR3 sequence (DNA): TGTGCCAGTAGCTCATCGTCTTCTGGATTGCTGGGGGAGCTGTTTTTT.

The J gene is TRBJ2-4, the V gene TRBV18, with 8 bases identical to TRBD1. Germline assignment: CDR1 KGHSH and CDR2 LQKENI. The V and J ends lost 6 bases and 4 bases, in that order; junction bases with no gene match: 2. The CDR3 sequence is 13 residues long. CDR3 sequence reads: CASSTGDKNIQYF. CDR3 DNA sequence: TGTGCCAGCTCGACAGGGGATAAAAACATTCAGTACTTC.